These 17 T cell receptor beta chains originate from one sample sequenced in a study of metastatic and nonmetastatic thyroid tumors. Prior to thyroid surgery, none of the patients had received any treatment. TCRdb re-called the PCR reads with MiXCR. The sample holds about 39,000 clones, 18% seen once. The sequenced sample consisted of tumor tissue. All receptors come from a female donor with papillary thyroid cancer or a benign thyroid nodule (not recorded which). Some clones in this sample may be carry-over from other donors' samples.

Turning to this clone: Other DNA sequences of this sample code for an identical CDR3. The chain links TRBV5-1 to TRBJ2-3; D is unresolved. The CDR3 extends over 14 amino acids. The V end was cut by 5 bases, the J end by 0 bases, with 10 bases between. The germline gives CDR1 SGHRS, CDR2 YFSETQ. CDR3 protein: CASSPMVSTDTQYF. In nucleotides, the CDR3 is TGCGCCAGCAGTCCGATGGTTAGCACAGATACGCAGTATTTT.

This clone was picked up many times. This sequence joins TRBV20-1 and TRBJ1-2; possibly TRBD1 for D (6 bases). The V and J ends lost 0 bases and 5 bases respectively, with 10 bases between them. The CDR3 contains 13 residues. Germline V gene lookup returns CDR1 DFQATT and CDR2 SNEGSKA (reference sequence). The CDR3 nucleotides are TGCAGTGCTAGAGAATCAGGGGTTTATGGCTACACCTTC. Translated, it gives CSARESGVYGYTF.

This clone showed up just a few times. A much larger clonotype is one base distant, so this may be a read error. Distinct nucleotide sequences in the sample also encode this CDR3. This chain links TRBV20-1 with TRBJ2-1, with 8 bases matching TRBD2. The CDR3 loop spans 13 amino acids. CDR1 DFQATT and CDR2 SNEGSKA come from the germline V gene (reference sequence). CDR3 sequence (DNA): TGCAGTGCTACGCCGGGAGGGAGGCCTCTTAAGCTCTTC. Protein sequence: CSATPGGRPLKLF.

This clone was counted ten times or more. The V call is TRBV6-1, the J call TRBJ2-3; a possible D gene is TRBD1 (6 bases). The CDR3 extends over 15 amino acids. V was clipped by 5 bases and J by 0 bases, with 12 bases between them. Per germline, CDR1 MNHNS and CDR2 SASEGT. The CDR3 sequence is CASSRTVASTDTQYF. The CDR3 DNA reads as TGTGCCAGCAGTAGGACAGTGGCTAGCACAGATACGCAGTATTTT.

As regards this clone: This CDR3 is missing its conserved last phenylalanine or tryptophan, likely due to a read error. J is TRBJ2-7 and V is TRBV6-1; D is tentatively TRBD1 or TRBD2 (5 bases each). Germline lookup yields CDR1 MNHNS and CDR2 SASEGT. The CDR3 length is 16 residues. V dropped 4 bases and J dropped 3 bases, with 19 bases sitting between them. CDR3 nucleotides: TGTGCCAGCAGTGGATCCGGGACGGCCAGGTACTACGAGCAGTACCTC. It encodes CASSGSGTARYYEQYL.

This clone was recorded a few times. The chain combines TRBV12-3 or TRBV12-4 with TRBJ2-4; possible D gene TRBD1, 6 bases. V lost 8 bases to trimming and J lost 3 bases, with 20 bases between them. The CDR3 extends over 16 amino acids. The CDR3 loop reads CASATRTDLDKNIQYF. Here the CDR3 DNA reads TGTGCCAGCGCCACAAGGACAGACCTAGACAAAAACATTCAGTACTTC.

The sample holds many counts of this clone. The chain recombines TRBV11-2 with TRBJ2-7; D is unresolved. Trimming took 1 base from V and 0 from J, leaving 7 bases between them. Per germline, CDR1 SGHAT and CDR2 FQNNGV. The CDR3 runs 14 residues. The CDR3, as DNA: TGTGCCAGCAGCTTAGGGGGTTTCTCCTACGAGCAGTACTTC. This translates into CASSLGGFSYEQYF.

This clone appeared many times. The rearrangement links TRBV4-1 to TRBJ1-4; D uncertain. V lost 4 bases to trimming and J lost 2 bases, with 17 bases between them. Germline loops: CDR1 MGHRA, CDR2 YSYEKL. The CDR3 is made up of 17 amino acids. CDR3 nucleotides: TGCGCCAGCAGCCCTGAGGGCCCTCCCCCTACTAATGAAAAACTGTTTTTT. This sequence encodes CASSPEGPPPTNEKLFF.

In this sample, this clone turned up many times. This sequence joins TRBV29-1 and TRBJ1-1, with D hard to call. Germline CDR1 is SQVTM and CDR2 is ANQGSEA. The germline V and J ends were trimmed by 4 bases and 6 bases, with 18 bases remaining between them. This CDR3 is 14 amino acids long. The CDR3 DNA is TGCAGCGTTGCCCTCTGGCAGGACGGGTCTGAAGCTTTCTTT. The encoded protein is CSVALWQDGSEAFF.

This clone was seen ten or more times. This chain connects TRBV12-3 or TRBV12-4 to TRBJ1-1, with 7 bases matching TRBD1. V was pared by 2 bases and J by 0 bases, with 12 bases of the junction left unmatched. This CDR3 is 18 amino acids long. The CDR3 reads CASSLSSQGITMNTEAFF. CDR3 DNA sequence: TGTGCCAGCAGTTTAAGCTCACAGGGGATAACAATGAACACTGAAGCTTTCTTT.

This clone was picked up many times. The CDR3 DNA sequence: TGTGCCAGCAGGGGGGGAGCCGGCTCCTACAATGAGCAGTTCTTC. Translated: CASRGGAGSYNEQFF. J is TRBJ2-1 and V is TRBV27; perhaps TRBD2 as D (6 bases). CDR1 and CDR2 from the germline V gene are MNHEY and SMNVEV (reference sequence). The V gene lost 6 bases and the J gene lost 0 bases, with 12 bases spanning the gap. This CDR3 region has 15 residues.

This clone was seen repeatedly, ten times or more. This sequence joins TRBV20-1 and TRBJ2-7; D possibly corresponds to TRBD1 (5 bases). The CDR3 loop spans 15 amino acids. Germline-derived CDR1 and CDR2 are DFQATT and SNEGSKA (reference sequence). The germline V and J ends were trimmed by 0 bases and 2 bases, with 14 bases remaining between them. CDR3 region: CSARDLRTGPYEQYF. CDR3 sequence (DNA): TGCAGTGCTAGAGATTTAAGAACAGGACCCTACGAGCAGTACTTC.

The sample holds a few counts of this clone. In DNA, the CDR3 is TGTGCCAGCCGACGGGGTACGTTTGGCTACACCTTC. Translated: CASRRGTFGYTF. The chain employs TRBV6-2 or TRBV6-3 and TRBJ1-2; D not resolved. Germline CDR1 and CDR2: MNHEY and SVGEGT. The CDR3 covers 12 residues. The V end lost 8 bases, the J end lost 7 bases, and 14 bases lay between the germline ends.

On this clone itself: The sample holds other DNA sequences that translate to the same CDR3. The V gene is TRBV11-2, the J gene TRBJ2-5, with TRBD2 matching 11 bases. CDR1 and CDR2 from the germline V gene are SGHAT and FQNNGV. The CDR3 sequence is 17 residues long. The V and J ends lost 0 bases and 4 bases, in that order; junction bases with no gene match: 7. The CDR3 loop reads CASSLDSGGAPGETQYF. CDR3 in DNA: TGTGCCAGCAGCTTAGATAGCGGGGGGGCACCTGGAGAGACCCAGTACTTC.

This clone is termed large. This chain uses TRBV2 with TRBJ2-1; TRBD2 aligns across 11 bases. CDR3 length equals 15 residues. Germline CDR1 SNHLY, CDR2 FYNNEI. V was pared by 7 bases and J by 4 bases, with 6 bases of the junction left unmatched. The DNA for the CDR3 is TGTGCCAGCAACCCTGCTAGCGGGGGGTACAATGAGCAGTTCTTC. As protein: CASNPASGGYNEQFF.

Turning to this clone: This sequence may be a read error, since a much larger clone differs from it by one base. V usage is TRBV29-1 and J usage is TRBJ2-7; 7 bases are a match to TRBD2. The junction had 13 bases not matched to a gene; V was cut back by 6 bases and J by 5 bases. CDR1 and CDR2 (germline): SQVTM, ANQGSEA. The CDR3 spans 14 residues. The CDR3 coding sequence is TGCAGCGTCCGTTATCCAGCGGGGAGCGACGAGCAGTACTTC. Its translation is CSVRYPAGSDEQYF.

This clone was seen repeatedly, ten times or more. V is TRBV20-1 and J is TRBJ1-2; D is uncertain. The V gene lost 2 bases and the J gene lost 2 bases, with 15 bases spanning the gap. Germline CDR1 DFQATT, CDR2 SNEGSKA (reference sequence). The CDR3 runs to 15 residues. CDR3 amino acids: CSARPPGAANYGYTF. The DNA of the CDR3 is TGCAGTGCTAGACCGCCGGGAGCTGCAAACTATGGCTACACCTTC.